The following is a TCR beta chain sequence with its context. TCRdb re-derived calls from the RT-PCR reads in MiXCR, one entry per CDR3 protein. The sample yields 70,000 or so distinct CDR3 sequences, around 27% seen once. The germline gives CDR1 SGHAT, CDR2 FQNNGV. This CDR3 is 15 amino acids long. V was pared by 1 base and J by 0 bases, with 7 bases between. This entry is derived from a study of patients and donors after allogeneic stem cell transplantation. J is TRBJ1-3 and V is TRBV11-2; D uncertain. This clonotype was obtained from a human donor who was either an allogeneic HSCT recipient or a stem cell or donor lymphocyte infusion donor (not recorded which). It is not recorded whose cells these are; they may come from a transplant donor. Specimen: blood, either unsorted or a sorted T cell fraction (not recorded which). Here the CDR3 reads CASSLGQNSGNTIYF. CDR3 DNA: TGTGCCAGCAGCTTAGGGCAGAACTCTGGAAACACCATATATTTT.